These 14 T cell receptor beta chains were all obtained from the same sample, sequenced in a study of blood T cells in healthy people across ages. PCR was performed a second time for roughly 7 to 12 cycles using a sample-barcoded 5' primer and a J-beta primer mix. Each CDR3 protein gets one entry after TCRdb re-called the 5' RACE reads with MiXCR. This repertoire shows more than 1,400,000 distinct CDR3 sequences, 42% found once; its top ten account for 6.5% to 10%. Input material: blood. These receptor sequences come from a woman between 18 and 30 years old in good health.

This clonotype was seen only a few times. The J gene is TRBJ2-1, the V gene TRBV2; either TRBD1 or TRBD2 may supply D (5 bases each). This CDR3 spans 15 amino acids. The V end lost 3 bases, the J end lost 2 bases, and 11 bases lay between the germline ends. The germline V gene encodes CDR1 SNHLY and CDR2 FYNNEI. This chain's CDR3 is CASSETGTTYNEQFF. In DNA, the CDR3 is TGTGCCAGCAGTGAGACCGGGACGACCTACAATGAGCAGTTCTTC. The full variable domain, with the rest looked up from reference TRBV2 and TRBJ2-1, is EPEVTQTPSHQVTQMGQEVILRCVPISNHLYFYWYRQILGQKVEFLVSFYNNEISEKSEIFDDQFSVERPDGSNFTLKIRSTKLEDSAMYFCASSETGTTYNEQFFGPGTRLTVL.

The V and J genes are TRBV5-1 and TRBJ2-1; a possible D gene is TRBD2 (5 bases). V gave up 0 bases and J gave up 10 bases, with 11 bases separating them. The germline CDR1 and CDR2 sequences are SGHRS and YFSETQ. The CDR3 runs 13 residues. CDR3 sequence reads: CASSLVDTGEQFF. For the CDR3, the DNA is TGCGCCAGCAGCTTGGTTGACACGGGAGAGCAGTTCTTC. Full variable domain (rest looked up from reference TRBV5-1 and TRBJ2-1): KAGVTQTPRYLIKTRGQQVTLSCSPISGHRSVSWYQQTPGQGLQFLFEYFSETQRNKGNFPGRFSGRQFSNSRSEMNVSTLELGDSALYLCASSLVDTGEQFFGPGTRLTVL.

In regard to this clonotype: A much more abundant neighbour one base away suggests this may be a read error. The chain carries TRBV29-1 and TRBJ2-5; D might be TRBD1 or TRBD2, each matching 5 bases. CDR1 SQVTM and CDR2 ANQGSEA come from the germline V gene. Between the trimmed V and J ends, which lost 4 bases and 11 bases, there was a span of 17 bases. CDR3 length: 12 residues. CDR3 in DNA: TGCAGCGTTGTGGGGGAGACCAATGAGCAGTACTTC. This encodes CSVVGETNEQYF.

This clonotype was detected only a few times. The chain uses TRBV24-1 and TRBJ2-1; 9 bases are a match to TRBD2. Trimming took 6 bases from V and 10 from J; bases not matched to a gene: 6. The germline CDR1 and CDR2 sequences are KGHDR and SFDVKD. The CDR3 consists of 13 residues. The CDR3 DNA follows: TGTGCCACCAGTAAGCCTGGACTAGCGGAGCAGTTCTTC. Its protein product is CATSKPGLAEQFF.

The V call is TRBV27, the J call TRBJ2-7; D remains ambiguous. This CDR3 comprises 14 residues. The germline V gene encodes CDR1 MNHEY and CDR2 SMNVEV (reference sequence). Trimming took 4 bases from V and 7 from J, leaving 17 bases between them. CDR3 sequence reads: CASSSYTQAGEQYF. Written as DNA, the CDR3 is TGTGCCAGCAGTTCCTACACACAAGCAGGAGAGCAGTACTTC.

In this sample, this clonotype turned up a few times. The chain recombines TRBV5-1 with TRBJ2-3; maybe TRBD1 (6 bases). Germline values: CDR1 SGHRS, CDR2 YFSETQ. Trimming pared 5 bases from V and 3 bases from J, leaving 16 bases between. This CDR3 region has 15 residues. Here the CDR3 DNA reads TGCGCCAGCAGGACCCAGGGGTCGGCAACAGATACGCAGTATTTT. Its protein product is CASRTQGSATDTQYF.

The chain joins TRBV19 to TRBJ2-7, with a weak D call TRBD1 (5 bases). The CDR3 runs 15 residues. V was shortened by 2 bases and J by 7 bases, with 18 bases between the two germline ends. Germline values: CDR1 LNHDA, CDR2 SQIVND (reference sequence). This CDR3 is CASSILGDSWNEQYF. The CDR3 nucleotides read TGTGCCAGTAGTATACTTGGAGACAGCTGGAATGAGCAGTACTTC.

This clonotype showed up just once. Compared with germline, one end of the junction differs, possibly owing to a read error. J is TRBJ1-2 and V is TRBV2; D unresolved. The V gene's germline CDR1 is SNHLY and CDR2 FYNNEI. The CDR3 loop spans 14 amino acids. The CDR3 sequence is CAGSEFGRNYGYTF. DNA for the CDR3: TGTGCCGGCAGTGAGTTCGGCAGAAACTATGGCTACACCTTC.

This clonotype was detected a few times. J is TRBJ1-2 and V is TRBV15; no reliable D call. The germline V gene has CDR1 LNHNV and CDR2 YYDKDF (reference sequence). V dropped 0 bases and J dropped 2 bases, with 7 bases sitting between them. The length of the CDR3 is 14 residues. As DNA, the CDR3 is TGTGCCACCAGCAGAGATAAAGGGAACTATGGCTACACCTTC. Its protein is CATSRDKGNYGYTF.

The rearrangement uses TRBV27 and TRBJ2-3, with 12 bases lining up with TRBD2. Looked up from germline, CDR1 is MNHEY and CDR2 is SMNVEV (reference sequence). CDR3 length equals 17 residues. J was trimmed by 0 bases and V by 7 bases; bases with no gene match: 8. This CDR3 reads CASTGLAGRLSTDTQYF. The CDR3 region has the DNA TGTGCCAGCACCGGACTAGCGGGAAGGCTTAGCACAGATACGCAGTATTTT.

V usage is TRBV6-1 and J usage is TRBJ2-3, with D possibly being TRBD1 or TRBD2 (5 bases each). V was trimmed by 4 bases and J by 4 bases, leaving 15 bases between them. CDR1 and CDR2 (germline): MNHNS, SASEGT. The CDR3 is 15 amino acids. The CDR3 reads CASSVRGREADTQYF. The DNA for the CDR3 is TGTGCCAGCAGTGTCCGGGGCAGGGAAGCAGATACGCAGTATTTT.

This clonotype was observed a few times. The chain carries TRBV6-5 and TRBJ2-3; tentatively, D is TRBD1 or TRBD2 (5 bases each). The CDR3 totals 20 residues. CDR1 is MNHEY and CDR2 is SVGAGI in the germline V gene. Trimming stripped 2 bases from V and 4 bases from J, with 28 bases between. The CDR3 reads CASSYPSEGKRLGEPDTQYF. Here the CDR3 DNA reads TGTGCCAGCAGTTACCCTTCAGAAGGAAAACGACTGGGGGAACCAGATACGCAGTATTTT.

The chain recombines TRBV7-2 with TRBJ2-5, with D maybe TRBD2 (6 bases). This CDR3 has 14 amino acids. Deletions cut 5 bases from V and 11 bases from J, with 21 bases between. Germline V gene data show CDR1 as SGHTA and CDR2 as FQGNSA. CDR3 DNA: TGTGCCAGCAGCGTAGACTGGGGGAGGAATGAGCAGTACTTC. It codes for CASSVDWGRNEQYF.

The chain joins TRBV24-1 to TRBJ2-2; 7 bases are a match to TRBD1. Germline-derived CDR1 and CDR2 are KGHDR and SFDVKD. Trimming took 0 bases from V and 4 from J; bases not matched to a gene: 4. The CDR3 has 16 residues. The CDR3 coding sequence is TGTGCCACCAGTGATTTGGGGACAGCGGCCACCGGGGAGCTGTTTTTT. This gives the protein CATSDLGTAATGELFF.